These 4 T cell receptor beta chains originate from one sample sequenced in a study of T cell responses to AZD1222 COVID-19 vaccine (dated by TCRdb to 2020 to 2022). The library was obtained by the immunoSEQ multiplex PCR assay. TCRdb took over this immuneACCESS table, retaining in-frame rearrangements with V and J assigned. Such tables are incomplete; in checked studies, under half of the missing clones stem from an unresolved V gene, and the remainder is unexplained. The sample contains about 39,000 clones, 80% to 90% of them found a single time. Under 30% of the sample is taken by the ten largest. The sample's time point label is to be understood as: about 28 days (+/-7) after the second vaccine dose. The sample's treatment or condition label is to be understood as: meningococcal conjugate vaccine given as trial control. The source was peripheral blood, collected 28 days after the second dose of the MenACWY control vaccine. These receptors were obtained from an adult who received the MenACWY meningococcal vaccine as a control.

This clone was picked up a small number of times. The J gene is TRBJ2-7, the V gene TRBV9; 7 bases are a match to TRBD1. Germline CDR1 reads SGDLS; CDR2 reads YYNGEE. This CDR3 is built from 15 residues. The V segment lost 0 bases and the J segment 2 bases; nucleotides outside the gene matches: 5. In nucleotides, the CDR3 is TGTGCCAGCAGCGTAGTCCCAGACAGGGCCTACGAGCAGTACTTC. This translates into CASSVVPDRAYEQYF. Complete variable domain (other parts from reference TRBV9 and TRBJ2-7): DSGVTQTPKHLITATGQRVTLRCSPRSGDLSVYWYQQSLDQGLQFLIQYYNGEERAKGNILERFSAQQFPDLHSELNLSSLELGDSALYFCASSVVPDRAYEQYFGPGTRLTVT.

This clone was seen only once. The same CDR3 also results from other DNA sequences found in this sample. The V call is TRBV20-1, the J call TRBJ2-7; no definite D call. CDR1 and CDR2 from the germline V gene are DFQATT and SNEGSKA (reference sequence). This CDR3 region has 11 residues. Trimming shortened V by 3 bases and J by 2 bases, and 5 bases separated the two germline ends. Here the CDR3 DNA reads TGCAGTGCTAGTGGTCCCTACGAGCAGTACTTC. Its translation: CSASGPYEQYF.

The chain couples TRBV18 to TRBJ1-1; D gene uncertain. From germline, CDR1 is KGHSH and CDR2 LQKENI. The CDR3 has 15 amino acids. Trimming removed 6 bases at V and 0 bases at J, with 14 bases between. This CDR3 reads CASSRDQALNTEAFF. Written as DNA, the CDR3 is TGTGCCAGCTCCCGCGATCAGGCCTTGAACACTGAAGCTTTCTTT.

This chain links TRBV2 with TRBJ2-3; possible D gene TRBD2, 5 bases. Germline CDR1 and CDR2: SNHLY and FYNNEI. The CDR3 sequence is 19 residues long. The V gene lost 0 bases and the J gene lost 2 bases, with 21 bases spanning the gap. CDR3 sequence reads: CASSEAEYFGAVHTDTQYF. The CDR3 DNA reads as TGTGCCAGCAGTGAAGCGGAGTACTTCGGAGCGGTACACACAGATACGCAGTATTTT.